This is a list of T cell receptor beta chains from one sample in a study of blood T cell repertoires in COVID-19. Profiled with immunoSEQ multiplex PCR; TCRdb holds only in-frame clones, not every one. The sample includes fewer than 85,000 clones, about nine tenths seen only once; the top ten take about 1%. Sequencing was carried out using peripheral blood. These receptors originate from a woman aged 45-59 years in a cohort sampled during active COVID-19. Both conserved end residues are part of each CDR3. The D gene is left open where the match is weak. Some rows have no size entry. The others give once, few or many, or a class for an expanded clone.

TRBJ1-5,.,TRBV4-2,.,TGTGCCAGCAGCCAAGAGGGCGGTTTGGGGACTTATCAGCCCCAGCATTTT,CASSQEGGLGTYQPQHF
TRBJ2-2,TRBD2,TRBV6-7,.,TGTGCCAGCAGTTATCATTTGCGGGAGGCGAACACCGGGGAGCTGTTTTTT,CASSYHLREANTGELFF
TRBJ1-6,.,TRBV7-9,few,TGTGCCAGCAGCGAGCGGGAGGGATCACCCCTCCACTTT,CASSEREGSPLHF
TRBJ1-5,.,TRBV27,once,TGTGCCAGCGCCAGAGGACAATCGAATAGCAATCAGCCCCAGCATTTT,CASARGQSNSNQPQHF
TRBJ2-2,.,TRBV5-6,.,TGTGCCAGCAGCTCAACAGGGTACACCGGGGAGCTGTTTTTT,CASSSTGYTGELFF
TRBJ2-3,.,TRBV14,.,TGTGCCAGCAGACCTTCAGGCACAGATACGCAGTATTTT,CASRPSGTDTQYF
TRBJ1-5,.,TRBV19,.,TGTGCCAGCTCGTCCTCGGAACAGGCTCCAAGTCAGCCCCAGCATTTT,CASSSSEQAPSQPQHF
TRBJ2-7,TRBD1,TRBV28,.,TGTGCCACCTCGCGGTGGGGACAGGGCTCCTACGAGCAGTACTTC,CATSRWGQGSYEQYF
TRBJ2-2,.,TRBV9,.,TGTGCCAGCAGCGTAGGAGGGTCCCACACCGGGGAGCTGTTTTTT,CASSVGGSHTGELFF
TRBJ1-2,.,TRBV28,medium-sized,TGTGCCAGCAGTTCACAGGGACAACTCGGCTACACCTTC,CASSSQGQLGYTF
TRBJ1-1,.,TRBV18,once,TGTGCCAGCTCCACAGTGAACACTGAAGCTTTCTTT,CASSTVNTEAFF
TRBJ2-5,TRBD2,TRBV6-6,.,TGTGCCAGCAGTTACTCCCGGACTAGCGGTCACGAGACCCAGTACTTC,CASSYSRTSGHETQYF
TRBJ1-2,TRBD1,TRBV19,.,TGTGCCAGTAGTCCGTCCCGGGACAGGGCTGGCTACACCTTC,CASSPSRDRAGYTF
TRBJ2-1,TRBD2,TRBV18,.,TGTGCCAGCTCACCGCTTGCCCTAGCGGGGGCCTACAATGAGCAGTTCTTC,CASSPLALAGAYNEQFF
TRBJ1-1,.,TRBV11-3,.,TGTGCCAGCAGCCCCAAAGGGGGCACTGAAGCTTTCTTT,CASSPKGGTEAFF
TRBJ2-4,.,TRBV14,.,TGTGCCAGCAGCCAGACAAAAAACATTCAGTACTTC,CASSQTKNIQYF
TRBJ2-5,TRBD2,TRBV27,.,TGTGCCATACGGGGACTATTAGCGGGAGGGCCGGAGGAGACCCAGTACTTC,CAIRGLLAGGPEETQYF
TRBJ1-5,.,TRBV6-5,few,TGTGCCAGCAGCCTACAGGGTTTACATCAGCCCCAGCATTTT,CASSLQGLHQPQHF
TRBJ2-7,TRBD2,TRBV19,.,TGTGCCAGTAGTACCTCTAGCGGTTCCTACGAGCAGTACTTC,CASSTSSGSYEQYF
TRBJ1-5,TRBD1,TRBV11-2,.,TGTGCCAGCAGCTCAGGACAGGGAGTGTCGCTAATGCAGCCCCAGCATTTT,CASSSGQGVSLMQPQHF
TRBJ1-2,.,TRBV20-1,few,TGCAGTGCTAGTCCGAACTCCTATGGCTACACCTTC,CSASPNSYGYTF
TRBJ2-3,TRBD1,TRBV28,.,TGTGCCAGCAGAAACGGGGACAGGGTGGGGGGAGATACGCAGTATTTT,CASRNGDRVGGDTQYF
TRBJ2-3,.,TRBV27,.,TGTGCCAGCAAGGGAGCAACAGATACGCAGTATTTT,CASKGATDTQYF
TRBJ1-3,.,TRBV18,.,TGTGCCAGCTCACCACTCGACACCCGGTTGTCTGGAAACACCATATATTTT,CASSPLDTRLSGNTIYF
TRBJ2-3,TRBD2,TRBV11-2,once,TGTGCCAGCAGCTTAGTCCCCGGAGCGGGAGGGGGGGATACGCAGTATTTT,CASSLVPGAGGGDTQYF
TRBJ1-6,.,TRBV18,few,TGTGCCAGCTCTCCCGATAGATCACCCCTCCACTTT,CASSPDRSPLHF
TRBJ1-1,.,TRBV3-1/TRBV3-2,.,TGTGCCAGCAGCCAGCCGGGGGGCTCGAACACTGAAGCTTTCTTT,CASSQPGGSNTEAFF
TRBJ1-1,TRBD1,TRBV7-3,.,TGTGCCAGTTCAACAGGGGAGACTGAAGCTTTCTTT,CASSTGETEAFF
TRBJ2-1,.,TRBV5-1,.,TGCGCCAGCAGCTCGTCTGGCGGGGTCTCCTACAATGAGCAGTTCTTC,CASSSSGGVSYNEQFF
TRBJ1-5,TRBD1,TRBV19,.,TGTGCCAGTAGTATTGGTTTGGACAGGGGGCCAACACCATATCAGCCCCAGCATTTT,CASSIGLDRGPTPYQPQHF